This TCR beta chain was obtained from a study of CD8 T cells in ankylosing spondylitis. Per germline, CDR1 SGHVS and CDR2 FNYEAQ. This CDR3 is 15 amino acids long. V lost 6 bases and J 9 bases, leaving 24 bases between the germline ends. TCRdb re-analysed the 5' RACE reads in MiXCR, keeping a single row per CDR3 protein. The profile covers 230,000 or so distinct CDR3 sequences, with about 18% appearing a single time and around 30% taken by the ten largest. This receptor was taken from a male donor with ankylosing spondylitis or in good health (not recorded which). This chain uses TRBV7-6 with TRBJ2-7; D is perhaps TRBD1 or TRBD2 (5 bases each). Specimen: blood, either unsorted or a sorted T cell fraction (not recorded which). The CDR3 sequence: CASSPGPTGRRGQYF. DNA of the CDR3: TGTGCCAGCAGTCCCGGGCCGACGGGGAGAAGGGGGCAGTACTTC.